The 13 T cell receptor beta chains reported below all come from one sample, sequenced in a study of blood T cell repertoires in COVID-19. Data came from immunoSEQ multiplex PCR; TCRdb stores just in-frame clones and leaves some out. This table has some 400,000 clones, roughly 86% appearing once. The specimen was peripheral blood. These receptor sequences come from a human donor in a cohort sampled during active COVID-19.

The CDR3 bases are TGTGCCAGTAAACTCGGAGCGGGGGCCACAGATACGCAGTATTTT. Amino acids: CASKLGAGATDTQYF. The chain recombines TRBV19 with TRBJ2-3; 8 bases map to TRBD2. Germline V CDR1 and CDR2: LNHDA, SQIVND (reference sequence). The CDR3 has 15 residues. V dropped 7 bases and J dropped 2; count of bases not matched to a gene: 8.

V usage is TRBV9 and J usage is TRBJ1-2; the match to TRBD1 covers 8 bases. Per germline, CDR1 SGDLS and CDR2 YYNGEE. This CDR3 is 15 amino acids long. V was pared by 0 bases and J by 6 bases, with 7 bases of the junction left unmatched. CDR3 bases: TGTGCCAGCAGCGTAGTGGAACAGGGGGGACATGGCTACACCTTC. This encodes CASSVVEQGGHGYTF.

The chain carries TRBV7-2 and TRBJ2-7; D might be TRBD1 (5 bases). Germline CDR1 reads SGHTA; CDR2 reads FQGNSA. Between the trimmed V and J ends, which lost 4 bases and 3 bases, there was a span of 16 bases. This CDR3 has 15 residues. The CDR3 region has the DNA TGTGCCAGCAGCTCCCCGACAGAGCACCTCTACGAGCAGTACTTC. Translated, it gives CASSSPTEHLYEQYF.

The genes are TRBV7-9 and TRBJ1-2; D gene uncertain. CDR1 SEHNR and CDR2 FQNEAQ come from the germline V gene (reference sequence). CDR3 length: 14 amino acids. Trimming cost V 5 bases and J 4 bases, with 14 bases left between them. The CDR3, as DNA: TGTGCCAGCAGCATATCCGGGATCACCTATGGCTACACCTTC. Protein sequence: CASSISGITYGYTF.

V and J are TRBV6-6 and TRBJ2-2; D may be TRBD1 (6 bases). Trimming left V 6 bases short and J 2 bases short, with 7 bases between. This CDR3 contains 13 residues. In germline, CDR1 is MNHNY, CDR2 SVGAGI (reference sequence). The CDR3 reads CASRGANTGELFF. The CDR3 DNA is TGTGCCAGCAGGGGGGCTAACACCGGGGAGCTGTTTTTT.

The chain links TRBV30 to TRBJ2-1; no firm D call. Trimming took off 0 bases at V and 3 bases at J, with 6 bases between the two ends. CDR1 and CDR2 from the germline V gene are GTSNPN and SVGIG (reference sequence). This CDR3 has 13 residues. The CDR3 sequence is CAWSVGIYNEQFF. CDR3 nucleotides: TGTGCCTGGAGTGTGGGCATCTACAATGAGCAGTTCTTC. The full variable domain, with the rest looked up from reference TRBV30 and TRBJ2-1, is SQTIHQWPATLVQPVGSPLSLECTVEGTSNPNLYWYRQAAGRGLQLLFYSVGIGQISSEVPQNLSASRPQDRQFILSSKKLLLSDSGFYLCAWSVGIYNEQFFGPGTRLTVL.

This sequence joins TRBV6-5 and TRBJ2-3; TRBD2 aligns across 12 bases. This CDR3 has 16 residues. V shed 4 bases, J shed 1 base, and the junction held 3 bases outside the gene matches. Germline CDR1 and CDR2: MNHEY and SVGAGI. CDR3 region: CASSFRLAGGTDTQYF. The CDR3 DNA follows: TGTGCCAGCAGTTTTCGACTAGCGGGAGGCACAGATACGCAGTATTTT.

The gene calls are TRBV7-9 and TRBJ1-6, with TRBD1 matching 10 bases. With V trimmed by 6 bases and J by 7 bases, 6 bases remained unmatched. Germline V gene lookup returns CDR1 SEHNR and CDR2 FQNEAQ (reference sequence). This CDR3 has 15 amino acids. CDR3 loop: CASSLTGGANSPLHF. DNA for the CDR3: TGTGCCAGCAGTTTGACAGGGGGCGCAAATTCACCCCTCCACTTT.

Regarding this clone: In the same sample, other DNA sequences code for this CDR3. J is TRBJ1-3 and V is TRBV5-4, with TRBD1 identical over 7 bases. Germline V gene lookup returns CDR1 SGHNT and CDR2 YYREEE (reference sequence). The junction had 2 bases not matched to a gene; V was cut back by 0 bases and J by 2 bases. The length of the CDR3 is 15 residues. CDR3 DNA sequence: TGTGCCAGCAGCTTGGGTGGGACAGCTGGAAACACCATATATTTT. The encoded protein is CASSLGGTAGNTIYF.

The chain couples TRBV7-2 to TRBJ1-2; D is uncertain. Germline V gene lookup returns CDR1 SGHTA and CDR2 FQGNSA. The V end was cut by 1 base, the J end by 0 bases, with 6 bases between. The CDR3 runs to 14 residues. DNA for the CDR3: TGTGCCAGCAGCTTAGGCGTTACTAACTATGGCTACACCTTC. Protein product: CASSLGVTNYGYTF.

This chain uses TRBV6-5 with TRBJ2-7, with unresolved D. V lost 6 bases to trimming and J lost 6 bases, with 9 bases between them. The germline CDR1 and CDR2 sequences are MNHEY and SVGAGI. The CDR3 loop spans 11 amino acids. DNA of the CDR3: TGTGCCAGCAGACGTATGGCCGAGCAGTACTTC. Its translation: CASRRMAEQYF.

This clone appeared a single time. The chain carries TRBV3-1 (or the pseudogene TRBV3-2) and TRBJ1-3; weak D call: TRBD1 (5 bases). CDR3 length: 15 residues. V shed 7 bases and J shed 1 base, with 14 bases lying between them. Germline CDR1 and CDR2: LGHDT and YNNKEL (reference sequence). The chain's CDR3 is CASTTSGESGNTIYF. CDR3 coding DNA: TGTGCCAGCACCACTTCGGGGGAATCTGGAAACACCATATATTTT.

This clone was recorded once. This sequence joins TRBV3-1 (or the pseudogene TRBV3-2) and TRBJ2-4; a weak D match, TRBD2 (5 bases). In germline, CDR1 is LGHDT, CDR2 YNNKEL (reference sequence). V was cut by 4 bases and J by 7 bases, with 11 bases left in between. The length of the CDR3 is 13 residues. CDR3 nucleotide sequence: TGTGCCAGCAGCCCCGGGAATATGAACATTCAGTACTTC. Amino acids: CASSPGNMNIQYF.